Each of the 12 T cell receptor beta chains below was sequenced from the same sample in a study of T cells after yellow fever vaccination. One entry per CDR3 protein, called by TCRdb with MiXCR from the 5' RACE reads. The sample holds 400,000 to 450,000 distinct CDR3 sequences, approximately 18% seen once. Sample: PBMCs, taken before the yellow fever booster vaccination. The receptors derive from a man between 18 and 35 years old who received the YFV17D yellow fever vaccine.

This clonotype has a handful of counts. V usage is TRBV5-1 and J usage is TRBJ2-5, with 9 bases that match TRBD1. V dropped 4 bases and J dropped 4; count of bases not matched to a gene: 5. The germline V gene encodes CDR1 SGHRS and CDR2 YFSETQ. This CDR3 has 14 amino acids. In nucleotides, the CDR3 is TGCGCCAGCAGCGGAGGACAGGGGAGAGAGACCCAGTACTTC. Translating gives CASSGGQGRETQYF. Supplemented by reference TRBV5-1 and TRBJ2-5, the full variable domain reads KAGVTQTPRYLIKTRGQQVTLSCSPISGHRSVSWYQQTPGQGLQFLFEYFSETQRNKGNFPGRFSGRQFSNSRSEMNVSTLELGDSALYLCASSGGQGRETQYFGPGTRLLVL.

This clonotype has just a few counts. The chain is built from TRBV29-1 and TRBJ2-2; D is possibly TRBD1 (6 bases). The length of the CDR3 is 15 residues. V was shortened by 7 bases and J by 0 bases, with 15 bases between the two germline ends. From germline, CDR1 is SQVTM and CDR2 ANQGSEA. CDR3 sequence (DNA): TGCAGCGCCGTAGACCAGGGGCCGAACACCGGGGAGCTGTTTTTT. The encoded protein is CSAVDQGPNTGELFF.

CDR3 loop: CASSLGDRGGDPYNEQFF. In DNA, the CDR3 is TGCGCCAGCAGCTTGGGGGACAGGGGAGGGGACCCCTACAATGAGCAGTTCTTC. The chain uses TRBV5-1 and TRBJ2-1, with 10 bases lining up with TRBD1. This CDR3 is built from 18 residues. CDR1 SGHRS and CDR2 YFSETQ come from the germline V gene. With 0 bases clipped from V and 2 bases from J, the junction kept 8 bases outside the gene matches.

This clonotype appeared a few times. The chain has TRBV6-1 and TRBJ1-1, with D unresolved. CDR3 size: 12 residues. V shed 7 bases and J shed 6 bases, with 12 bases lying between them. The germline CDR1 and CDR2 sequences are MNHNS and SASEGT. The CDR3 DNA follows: TGTGCCAGCACTTGGACGGGATCTGAAGCTTTCTTT. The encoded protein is CASTWTGSEAFF.

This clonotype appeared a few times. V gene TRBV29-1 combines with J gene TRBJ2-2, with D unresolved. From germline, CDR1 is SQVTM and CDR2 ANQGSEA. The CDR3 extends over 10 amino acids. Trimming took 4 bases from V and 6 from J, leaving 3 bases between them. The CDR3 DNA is TGCAGCGTTGTCGCCGGGGAGCTGTTTTTT. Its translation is CSVVAGELFF.

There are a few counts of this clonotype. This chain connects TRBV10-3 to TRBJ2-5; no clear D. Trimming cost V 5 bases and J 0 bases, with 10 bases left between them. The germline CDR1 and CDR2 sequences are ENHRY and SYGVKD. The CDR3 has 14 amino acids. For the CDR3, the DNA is TGTGCCATCAGTCTGTCAAGCGACCAAGAGACCCAGTACTTC. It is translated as CAISLSSDQETQYF.

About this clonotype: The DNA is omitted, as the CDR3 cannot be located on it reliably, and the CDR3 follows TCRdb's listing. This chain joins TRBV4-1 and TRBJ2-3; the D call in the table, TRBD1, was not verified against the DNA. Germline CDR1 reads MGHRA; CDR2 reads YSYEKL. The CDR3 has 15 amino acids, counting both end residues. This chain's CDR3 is CASSTSGPKTDTQYF.

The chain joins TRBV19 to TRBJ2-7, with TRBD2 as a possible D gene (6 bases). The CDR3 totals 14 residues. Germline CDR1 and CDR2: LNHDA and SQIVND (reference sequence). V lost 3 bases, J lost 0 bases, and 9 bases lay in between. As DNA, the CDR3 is TGTGCCAGTAGTATGACCGGGAGCTCCTACGAGCAGTACGTC. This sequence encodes CASSMTGSSYEQYV.

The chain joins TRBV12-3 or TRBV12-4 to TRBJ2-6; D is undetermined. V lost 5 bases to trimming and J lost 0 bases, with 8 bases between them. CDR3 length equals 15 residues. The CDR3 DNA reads TGTGCCAGCAGTCAGGATCACTCTGGGGCCAACGTCCTGACTTTC. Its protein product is CASSQDHSGANVLTF.

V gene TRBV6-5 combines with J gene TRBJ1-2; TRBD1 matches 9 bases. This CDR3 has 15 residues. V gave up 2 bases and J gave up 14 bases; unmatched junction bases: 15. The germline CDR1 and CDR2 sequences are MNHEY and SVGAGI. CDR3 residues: CASSYRPTGGSGRTF. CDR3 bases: TGTGCCAGCAGTTACCGACCAACAGGGGGCTCCGGGCGGACCTTC.

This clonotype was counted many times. CDR3 in DNA: TGTGCCAGCAGCTTATCGCGGGGATCGACCTACGAGCAGTACGTC. Its protein product is CASSLSRGSTYEQYV. V gene TRBV11-2 combines with J gene TRBJ2-7; possibly TRBD2 for D (6 bases). V lost 2 bases, J lost 2 bases, and 13 bases lay in between. Per the germline V gene, CDR1 is SGHAT and CDR2 is FQNNGV. The CDR3 spans 15 residues.

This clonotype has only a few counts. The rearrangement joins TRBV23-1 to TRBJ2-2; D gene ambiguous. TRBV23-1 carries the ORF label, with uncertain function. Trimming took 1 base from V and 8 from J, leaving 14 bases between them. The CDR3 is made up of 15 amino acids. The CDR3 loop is CASSQWTEAAGELFF. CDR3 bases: TGCGCCAGCAGTCAATGGACCGAAGCCGCTGGGGAGCTGTTTTTT.